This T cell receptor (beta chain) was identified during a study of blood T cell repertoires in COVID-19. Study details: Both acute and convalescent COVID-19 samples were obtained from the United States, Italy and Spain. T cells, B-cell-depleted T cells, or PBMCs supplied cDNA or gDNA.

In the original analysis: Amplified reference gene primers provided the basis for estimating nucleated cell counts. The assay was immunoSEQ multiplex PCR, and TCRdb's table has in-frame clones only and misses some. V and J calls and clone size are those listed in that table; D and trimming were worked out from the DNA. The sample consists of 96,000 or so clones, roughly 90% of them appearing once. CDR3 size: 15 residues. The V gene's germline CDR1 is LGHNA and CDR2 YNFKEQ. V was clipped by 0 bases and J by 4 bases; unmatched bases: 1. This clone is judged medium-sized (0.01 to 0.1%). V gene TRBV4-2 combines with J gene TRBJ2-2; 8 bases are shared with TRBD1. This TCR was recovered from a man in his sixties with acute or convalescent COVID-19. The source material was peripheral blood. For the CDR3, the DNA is TGTGCCAGCAGCCAAGAGGACAGGGTCACCGGGGAGCTGTTTTTT. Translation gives CASSQEDRVTGELFF.